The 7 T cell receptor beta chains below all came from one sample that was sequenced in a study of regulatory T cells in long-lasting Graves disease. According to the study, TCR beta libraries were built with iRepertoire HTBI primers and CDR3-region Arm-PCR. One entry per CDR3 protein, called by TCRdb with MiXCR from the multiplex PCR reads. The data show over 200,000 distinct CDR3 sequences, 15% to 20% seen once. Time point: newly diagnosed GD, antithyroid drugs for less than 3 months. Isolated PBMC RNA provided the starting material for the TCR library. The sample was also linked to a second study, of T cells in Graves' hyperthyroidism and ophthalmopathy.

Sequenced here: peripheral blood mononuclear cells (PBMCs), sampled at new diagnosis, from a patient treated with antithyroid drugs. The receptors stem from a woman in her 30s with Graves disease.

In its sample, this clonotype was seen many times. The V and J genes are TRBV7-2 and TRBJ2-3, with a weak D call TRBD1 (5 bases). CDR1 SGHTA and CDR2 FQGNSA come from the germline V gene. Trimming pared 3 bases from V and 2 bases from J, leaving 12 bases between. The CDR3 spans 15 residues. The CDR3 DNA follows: TGTGCCAGCAGCTTTCTGGGGCCAAACACAGATACGCAGTATTTT. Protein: CASSFLGPNTDTQYF.

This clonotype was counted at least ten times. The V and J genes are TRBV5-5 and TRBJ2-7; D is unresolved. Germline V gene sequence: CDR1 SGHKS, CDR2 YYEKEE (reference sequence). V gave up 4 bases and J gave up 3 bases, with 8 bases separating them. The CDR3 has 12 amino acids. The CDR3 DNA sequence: TGTGCCAGCAGCCCTACAAACTACGAGCAGTACTTC. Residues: CASSPTNYEQYF.

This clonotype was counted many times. The CDR3 is CASSQDWFERTEAFF. Written as DNA, the CDR3 is TGTGCCAGCAGCCAAGATTGGTTTGAAAGAACTGAAGCTTTCTTT. This chain uses TRBV3-1 with TRBJ1-1; D gene uncertain. Germline-derived CDR1 and CDR2 are LGHDT and YNNKEL (reference sequence). Trimming took off 0 bases at V and 5 bases at J, with 13 bases between the two ends. The CDR3 consists of 15 residues.

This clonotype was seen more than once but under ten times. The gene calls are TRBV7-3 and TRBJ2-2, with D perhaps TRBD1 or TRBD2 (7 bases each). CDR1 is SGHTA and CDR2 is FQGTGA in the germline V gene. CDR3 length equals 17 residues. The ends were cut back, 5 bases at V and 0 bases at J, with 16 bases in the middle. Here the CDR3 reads CASSPRGGHANTGELFF. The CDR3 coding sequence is TGTGCCAGCAGCCCCAGGGGGGGGCACGCGAACACCGGGGAGCTGTTTTTT.

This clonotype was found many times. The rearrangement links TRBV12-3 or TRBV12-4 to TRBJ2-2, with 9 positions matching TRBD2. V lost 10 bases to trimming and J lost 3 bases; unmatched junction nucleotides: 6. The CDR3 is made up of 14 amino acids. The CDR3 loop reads CATGIAGDTGELFF. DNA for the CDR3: TGTGCCACCGGTATAGCGGGGGACACCGGGGAGCTGTTTTTT.

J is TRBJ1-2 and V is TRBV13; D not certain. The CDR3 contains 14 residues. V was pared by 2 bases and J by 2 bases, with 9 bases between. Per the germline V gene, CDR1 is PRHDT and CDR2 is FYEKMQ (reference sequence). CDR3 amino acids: CASSLRDGNYGYTF. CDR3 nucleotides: TGTGCCAGCAGCTTAAGAGACGGGAACTATGGCTACACCTTC.

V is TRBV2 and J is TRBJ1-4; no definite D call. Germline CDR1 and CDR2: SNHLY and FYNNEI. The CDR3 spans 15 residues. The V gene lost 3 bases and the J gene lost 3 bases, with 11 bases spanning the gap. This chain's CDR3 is CASSDLREANEKLFF. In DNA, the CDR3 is TGTGCCAGCAGTGATTTAAGGGAGGCTAATGAAAAACTGTTTTTT.